Shown below are 20 T cell receptor beta chains from a single sample sequenced in a study of T-cell reconstitution after alpha-beta-depleted transplantation in children. A TCRbeta library incorporating unique molecular identifiers was prepared. Each CDR3 protein gets one entry after TCRdb re-called the PCR reads with MiXCR. The top ten clones hold approximately 25% of a sample with 440,000 or so distinct CDR3 sequences, about 45% of them seen once. Source: PBMCs, taken before TCRalphabeta/CD19-depleted stem cell transplant. All receptors come from a girl under 10 years old with aplastic anemia, due to receive a stem cell transplant.

This clonotype was picked up one time. This chain joins TRBV13 and TRBJ2-7; TRBD1 is a possible D gene (5 bases). The CDR3 is 14 amino acids. Germline V gives CDR1 PRHDT, CDR2 FYEKMQ (reference sequence). The V end was cut by 4 bases, the J end by 7 bases, with 17 bases between. The CDR3 DNA follows: TGTGCCAGCAGCTCCCCGCTGGGGCAGGAAGAGCAGTACTTC. Amino acid sequence: CASSSPLGQEEQYF.

A few counts support this clonotype. The chain is built from TRBV7-3 and TRBJ2-3, with D uncertain. Trimming took 2 bases from V and 0 from J, leaving 9 bases between them. The germline CDR1 and CDR2 sequences are SGHTA and FQGTGA. The CDR3 runs 15 residues. CDR3 bases: TGTGCCAGCAGCTTACTCGGGTCTAGCACAGATACGCAGTATTTT. Its protein is CASSLLGSSTDTQYF.

The chain employs TRBV15 and TRBJ2-3; no clear D. Trimming removed 3 bases at V and 0 bases at J, with 4 bases between. Germline values: CDR1 LNHNV, CDR2 YYDKDF (reference sequence). The CDR3 sequence is 13 residues long. The CDR3 loop reads CATSSRSTDTQYF. The CDR3 DNA reads as TGTGCCACCAGCAGTCGGAGCACAGATACGCAGTATTTT.

The chain employs TRBV24-1 and TRBJ2-2, with D possibly TRBD1 on 6 matching bases. V was trimmed by 4 bases and J by 7 bases, leaving 15 bases between them. Germline CDR1 KGHDR, CDR2 SFDVKD. The CDR3 has 15 amino acids. CDR3 nucleotides: TGTGCCACCAGTGACCAGGGGTGGGAGATCGGGGAGCTGTTTTTT. Amino acids: CATSDQGWEIGELFF.

The chain joins TRBV2 to TRBJ2-1; 15 positions agree with TRBD2. The germline V gene encodes CDR1 SNHLY and CDR2 FYNNEI. Losses at the gene ends were 6 bases for V and 8 bases for J; bases not matched to a gene: 8. This CDR3 region has 16 residues. In nucleotides, the CDR3 is TGTGCCAGCAGGGCTCCCGGGACTAGCGGGAGGTATGAGCAGTTCTTC. This gives the protein CASRAPGTSGRYEQFF. Together with reference TRBV2 and TRBJ2-1, the CDR3 gives the full variable domain: EPEVTQTPSHQVTQMGQEVILRCVPISNHLYFYWYRQILGQKVEFLVSFYNNEISEKSEIFDDQFSVERPDGSNFTLKIRSTKLEDSAMYFCASRAPGTSGRYEQFFGPGTRLTVL.

This clonotype was counted at least ten times. The chain employs TRBV20-1 and TRBJ2-2, with D hard to call. The CDR3 covers 14 residues. Germline V lookup: CDR1 DFQATT, CDR2 SNEGSKA (reference sequence). V was shortened by 3 bases and J by 5 bases, with 13 bases between the two germline ends. DNA of the CDR3: TGCAGTGCTAGCTCAGGCTTGGGGACCGGGGAGCTGTTTTTT. As protein: CSASSGLGTGELFF.

The chain is built from TRBV27 and TRBJ2-2; 7 positions match TRBD2. The germline V gene has CDR1 MNHEY and CDR2 SMNVEV (reference sequence). This CDR3 contains 14 residues. After removal of 1 base from V and 4 bases from J, the junction contained 0 bases not matched to a gene. CDR3 sequence (DNA): TGTGCCAGCAGTTTATGGGAGGGCACCGGGGAGCTGTTTTTT. It translates to CASSLWEGTGELFF.

The chain couples TRBV4-1 to TRBJ1-1; the D gene is possibly TRBD1 (5 bases). Per the germline V gene, CDR1 is MGHRA and CDR2 is YSYEKL. CDR3 size: 14 residues. Trimming shortened V by 5 bases and J by 1 base, and 11 bases separated the two germline ends. CDR3 loop: CASSFLTANTEAFF. CDR3 DNA: TGCGCCAGCAGCTTCTTGACAGCGAACACTGAAGCTTTCTTT.

This clonotype was detected a few times. The chain carries TRBV11-2 and TRBJ1-1; weak D call: TRBD1 (5 bases). This CDR3 contains 11 residues. The V end lost 4 bases, the J end lost 10 bases, and 10 bases lay between the germline ends. Germline CDR1 reads SGHAT; CDR2 reads FQNNGV. This CDR3 is CASSSGPTAFF. Written as DNA, the CDR3 is TGTGCCAGCAGCTCGGGACCGACAGCTTTCTTT.

The chain links TRBV18 to TRBJ2-7; tentative D call: TRBD2 (6 bases). This CDR3 contains 14 residues. Germline V CDR1 and CDR2: KGHSH, LQKENI. Between the trimmed V and J ends, which lost 2 bases and 6 bases, there was a span of 14 bases. As DNA, the CDR3 is TGTGCCAGCTCACCATGGAGCTGGGGAGGCGAGCAGTACTTC. As protein: CASSPWSWGGEQYF.

This clonotype was counted at least ten times. The V gene is TRBV4-3, the J gene TRBJ2-7; the match to TRBD2 covers 7 bases. Trimming removed 0 bases from V and 2 bases from J; junction bases left unmatched: 4. CDR1 and CDR2 from the germline V gene are LGHNA and YSLEER. The CDR3 is 15 amino acids. DNA of the CDR3: TGCGCCAGCAGCCAAGATCTCGCGGGAGCCTACGAGCAGTACTTC. As protein: CASSQDLAGAYEQYF.

At least ten counts were recorded for this clonotype. V gene TRBV20-1 combines with J gene TRBJ2-5; D is undetermined. V shed 2 bases and J shed 1 base, with 11 bases lying between them. Germline V gene lookup returns CDR1 DFQATT and CDR2 SNEGSKA (reference sequence). The CDR3 is made up of 14 amino acids. The CDR3 DNA is TGCAGTGCTAGAAAACCTGATTTCCAAGAGACCCAGTACTTC. This encodes CSARKPDFQETQYF.

CDR3 in amino acids: CATSDPSRLAGDEQFF. In nucleotides, the CDR3 is TGTGCCACCAGTGATCCAAGCCGACTAGCGGGAGATGAGCAGTTCTTC. The V gene is TRBV24-1, the J gene TRBJ2-1; 12 bases fit TRBD2. The J segment lost 8 bases and the V segment lost 3 bases, leaving 7 bases of the junction unmatched. Looked up from germline, CDR1 is KGHDR and CDR2 is SFDVKD. CDR3 length equals 16 residues.

This clonotype was counted at least ten times. This chain connects TRBV4-1 to TRBJ1-1; 10 nucleotides line up with TRBD1. Trimming cost V 1 base and J 4 bases; bases outside gene matches: 9. The germline gives CDR1 MGHRA, CDR2 YSYEKL. This CDR3 has 17 residues. DNA of the CDR3: TGCGCCAGCAGCCAAGTTCTTAGGACAGGGGGGGTCACTGAAGCTTTCTTT. This translates into CASSQVLRTGGVTEAFF.

This clonotype appeared a few times. This chain uses TRBV18 with TRBJ1-2; 7 bases align to TRBD1. J gave up 2 bases and V 3 bases, and 9 bases lay outside the gene matches. Germline CDR1 KGHSH, CDR2 LQKENI. This CDR3 contains 16 residues. In DNA, the CDR3 is TGTGCCAGCTCACCGCCCTCTACAGGGGCCAACTATGGCTACACCTTC. Its protein product is CASSPPSTGANYGYTF.

This clonotype was observed a handful of times. J is TRBJ2-7 and V is TRBV18; D perhaps matches TRBD2 (6 bases). Germline V gene lookup returns CDR1 KGHSH and CDR2 LQKENI. This CDR3 spans 14 amino acids. Trimming shortened V by 3 bases and J by 3 bases, and 12 bases separated the two germline ends. The DNA for the CDR3 is TGTGCCAGCTCACCCGGAGGGCCTGGCTACGAGCAGTACTTC. This codes for CASSPGGPGYEQYF. Full variable domain (outside the CDR3, taken from reference TRBV18 and TRBJ2-7): NAGVMQNPRHLVRRRGQEARLRCSPMKGHSHVYWYRQLPEEGLKFMVYLQKENIIDESGMPKERFSAEFPKEGPSILRIQQVVRGDSAAYFCASSPGGPGYEQYFGPGTRLTVT.

This clonotype was counted ten times or more. The chain is built from TRBV7-2 and TRBJ2-5; possibly TRBD1 or TRBD2 for D (5 bases each). CDR3 size: 13 residues. Trimming took 4 bases from V and 2 from J, leaving 8 bases between them. Per germline, CDR1 SGHTA and CDR2 FQGNSA. The CDR3 region is CASSWDPQETQYF. CDR3 bases: TGTGCCAGCAGCTGGGACCCACAAGAGACCCAGTACTTC. The full variable domain, completed using reference TRBV7-2 and TRBJ2-5, is GAGVSQSPSNKVTEKGKDVELRCDPISGHTALYWYRQSLGQGLEFLIYFQGNSAPDKSGLPSDRFSAERTGGSVSTLTIQRTQQEDSAVYLCASSWDPQETQYFGPGTRLLVL.

The chain couples TRBV7-2 to TRBJ2-7; 8 nucleotides agree with TRBD2. The CDR3 runs 14 residues. Germline CDR1 SGHTA, CDR2 FQGNSA. V lost 5 bases and J lost 4; bases outside the gene matches: 7. CDR3 bases: TGTGCCAGCAGCCCGGGACTAGAGACTTACGAGCAGTACTTC. Its protein product is CASSPGLETYEQYF.

The chain recombines TRBV20-1 with TRBJ2-1; TRBD2 aligns across 10 bases. The germline V gene has CDR1 DFQATT and CDR2 SNEGSKA (reference sequence). CDR3 length: 15 amino acids. Trimming took 5 bases from V and 4 from J; bases not matched to a gene: 8. CDR3 sequence (DNA): TGCAGTGCTGTCTCCGGGACTAGCGTTTACAATGAGCAGTTCTTC. Amino acid sequence: CSAVSGTSVYNEQFF.

This clonotype was observed many times. CDR3 region: CASSPGGRAYEQYF. The CDR3 bases are TGTGCCAGCTCACCAGGCGGGAGGGCCTACGAGCAGTACTTC. This chain connects TRBV18 to TRBJ2-7; 9 bases line up with TRBD2. The CDR3 is 14 residues long. Per germline, CDR1 KGHSH and CDR2 LQKENI. V shed 2 bases, J shed 2 bases, and the junction held 1 base outside the gene matches.